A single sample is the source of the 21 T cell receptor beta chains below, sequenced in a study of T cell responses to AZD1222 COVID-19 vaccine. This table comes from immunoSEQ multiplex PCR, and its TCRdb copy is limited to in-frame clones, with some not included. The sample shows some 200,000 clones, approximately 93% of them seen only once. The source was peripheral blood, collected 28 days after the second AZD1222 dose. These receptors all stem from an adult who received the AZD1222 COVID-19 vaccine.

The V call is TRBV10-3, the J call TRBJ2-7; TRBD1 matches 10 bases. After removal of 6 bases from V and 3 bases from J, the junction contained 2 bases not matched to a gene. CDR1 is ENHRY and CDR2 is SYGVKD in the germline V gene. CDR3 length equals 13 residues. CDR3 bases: TGTGCCATCAGCCGGGACAGGGGCTACGAGCAGTACTTC. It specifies CAISRDRGYEQYF.

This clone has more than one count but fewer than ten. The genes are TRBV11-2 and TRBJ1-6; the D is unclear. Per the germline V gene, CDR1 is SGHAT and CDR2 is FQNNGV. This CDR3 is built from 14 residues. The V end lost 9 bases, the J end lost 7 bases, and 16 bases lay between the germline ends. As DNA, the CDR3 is TGTGCCAGTACCCAGCGGAGGGAGAATTCACCCCTCCACTTT. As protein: CASTQRRENSPLHF.

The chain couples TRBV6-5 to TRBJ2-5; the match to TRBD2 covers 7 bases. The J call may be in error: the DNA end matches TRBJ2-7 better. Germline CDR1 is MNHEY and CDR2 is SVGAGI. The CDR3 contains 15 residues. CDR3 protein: CASSYSNLGGYEQYF. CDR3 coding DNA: TGTGCCAGCAGTTACTCTAACCTGGGGGGGTACGAGCAGTACTTC.

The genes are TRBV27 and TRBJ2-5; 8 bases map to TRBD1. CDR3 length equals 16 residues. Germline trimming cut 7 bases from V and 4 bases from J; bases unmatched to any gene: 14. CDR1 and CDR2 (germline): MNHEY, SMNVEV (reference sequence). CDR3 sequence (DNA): TGTGCCAGCACCAGGGGGCGACGAGAAGGGTTAGAGACCCAGTACTTC. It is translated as CASTRGRREGLETQYF.

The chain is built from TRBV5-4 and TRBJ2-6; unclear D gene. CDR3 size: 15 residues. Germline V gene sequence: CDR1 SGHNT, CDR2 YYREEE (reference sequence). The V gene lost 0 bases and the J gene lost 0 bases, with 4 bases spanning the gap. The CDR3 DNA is TGTGCCAGCAGCTTGGATTCCTCTGGGGCCAACGTCCTGACTTTC. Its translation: CASSLDSSGANVLTF.

CDR3 coding DNA: TGTGCCAGCAGTTACGAGACTAGCGATATGTACTTC. Translation: CASSYETSDMYF. This chain uses TRBV6-6 with TRBJ2-5; 8 bases align to TRBD2. The CDR3 length is 12 residues. Per the germline V gene, CDR1 is MNHNY and CDR2 is SVGAGI (reference sequence). Trimming removed 2 bases from V and 13 bases from J; junction bases left unmatched: 6.

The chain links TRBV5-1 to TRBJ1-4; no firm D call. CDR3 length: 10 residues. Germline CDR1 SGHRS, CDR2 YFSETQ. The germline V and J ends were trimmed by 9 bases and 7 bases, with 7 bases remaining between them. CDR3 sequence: CATGSEKLFF. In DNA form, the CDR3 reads TGCGCCACCGGAAGTGAAAAACTGTTTTTT.

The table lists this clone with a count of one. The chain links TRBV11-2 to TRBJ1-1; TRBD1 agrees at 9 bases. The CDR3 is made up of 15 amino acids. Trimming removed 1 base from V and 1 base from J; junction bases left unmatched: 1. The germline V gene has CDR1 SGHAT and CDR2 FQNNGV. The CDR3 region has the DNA TGTGCCAGCAGCTTAGGGGACAGGGCGAACACTGAAGCTTTCTTT. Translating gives CASSLGDRANTEAFF.

CDR3 protein: CASSLRMGPDRGLSEQYF. The DNA for the CDR3 is TGTGCCAGCAGCTTAAGGATGGGCCCTGACAGGGGGCTCTCCGAGCAGTACTTC. The chain carries TRBV7-9 and TRBJ2-7; TRBD1 agrees at 10 bases. Germline V gives CDR1 SEHNR, CDR2 FQNEAQ (reference sequence). Trimming cost V 2 bases and J 6 bases; bases outside gene matches: 16. There are 18 residues in the CDR3.

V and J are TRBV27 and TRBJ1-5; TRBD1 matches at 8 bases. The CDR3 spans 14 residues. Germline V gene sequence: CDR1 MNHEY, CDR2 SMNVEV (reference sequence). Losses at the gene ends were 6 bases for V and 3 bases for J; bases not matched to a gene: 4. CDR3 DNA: TGTGCCAGCAGCCAGACAGGGGTCAATCAGCCCCAGCATTTT. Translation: CASSQTGVNQPQHF.

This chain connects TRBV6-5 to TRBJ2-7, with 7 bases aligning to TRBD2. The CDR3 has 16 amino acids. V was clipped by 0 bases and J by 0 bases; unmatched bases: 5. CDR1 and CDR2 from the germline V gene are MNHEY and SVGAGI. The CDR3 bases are TGTGCCAGCAGTTACTCTCCTAGCGGAAGCTCCTACGAGCAGTACTTC. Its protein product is CASSYSPSGSSYEQYF.

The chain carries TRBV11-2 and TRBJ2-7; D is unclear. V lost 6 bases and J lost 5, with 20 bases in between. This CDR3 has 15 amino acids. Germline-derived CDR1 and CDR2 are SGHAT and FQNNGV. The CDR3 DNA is TGTGCCAGCAGGCCCCCAGGCCTAGTGGTCGACGAGCAGTACTTC. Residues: CASRPPGLVVDEQYF. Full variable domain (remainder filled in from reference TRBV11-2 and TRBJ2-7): EAGVAQSPRYKIIEKRQSVAFWCNPISGHATLYWYQQILGQGPKLLIQFQNNGVVDDSQLPKDRFSAERLKGVDSTLKIQPAKLEDSAVYLCASRPPGLVVDEQYFGPGTRLTVT.

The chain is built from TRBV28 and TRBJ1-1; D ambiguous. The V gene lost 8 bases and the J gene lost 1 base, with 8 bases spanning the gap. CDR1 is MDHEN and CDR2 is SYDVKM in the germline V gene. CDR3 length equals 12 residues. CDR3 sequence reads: CASSQANTEAFF. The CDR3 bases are TGTGCCAGCTCGCAGGCGAACACTGAAGCTTTCTTT. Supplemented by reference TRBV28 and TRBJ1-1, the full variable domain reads DVKVTQSSRYLVKRTGEKVFLECVQDMDHENMFWYRQDPGLGLRLIYFSYDVKMKEKGDIPEGYSVSREKKERFSLILESASTNQTSMYLCASSQANTEAFFGQGTRLTVV.

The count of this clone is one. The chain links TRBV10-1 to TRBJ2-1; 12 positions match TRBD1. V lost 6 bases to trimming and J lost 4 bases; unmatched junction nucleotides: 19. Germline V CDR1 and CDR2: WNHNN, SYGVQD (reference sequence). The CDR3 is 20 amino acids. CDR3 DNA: TGCGCCAGCAGGGATATCCGGGACAGGGGGCTATCCTACCCTTACAATGAGCAGTTCTTC. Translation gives CASRDIRDRGLSYPYNEQFF.

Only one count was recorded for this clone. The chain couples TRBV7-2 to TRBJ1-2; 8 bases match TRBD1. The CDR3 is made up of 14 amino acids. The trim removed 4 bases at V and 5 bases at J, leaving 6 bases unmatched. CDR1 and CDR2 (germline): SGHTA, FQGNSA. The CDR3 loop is CASSSDRGNYGYTF. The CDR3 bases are TGTGCCAGCAGCTCCGACAGGGGAAATTATGGCTACACCTTC.

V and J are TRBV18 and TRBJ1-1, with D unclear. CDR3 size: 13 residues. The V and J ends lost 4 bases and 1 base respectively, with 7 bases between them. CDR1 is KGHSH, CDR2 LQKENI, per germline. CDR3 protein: CASSRSANTEAFF. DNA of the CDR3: TGTGCCAGCTCACGCTCAGCGAACACTGAAGCTTTCTTT. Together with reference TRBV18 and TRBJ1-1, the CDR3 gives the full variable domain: NAGVMQNPRHLVRRRGQEARLRCSPMKGHSHVYWYRQLPEEGLKFMVYLQKENIIDESGMPKERFSAEFPKEGPSILRIQQVVRGDSAAYFCASSRSANTEAFFGQGTRLTVV.

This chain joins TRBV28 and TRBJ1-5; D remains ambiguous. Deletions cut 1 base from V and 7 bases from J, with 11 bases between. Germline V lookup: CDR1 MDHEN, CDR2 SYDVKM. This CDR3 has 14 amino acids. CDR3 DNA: TGTGCCAGCAGTTTATCGCGGGAGGAGCAGCCCCAGCATTTT. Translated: CASSLSREEQPQHF.

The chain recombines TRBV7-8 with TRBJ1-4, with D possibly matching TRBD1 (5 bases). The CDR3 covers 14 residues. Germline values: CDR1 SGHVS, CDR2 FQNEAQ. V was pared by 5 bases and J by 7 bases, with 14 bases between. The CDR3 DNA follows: TGTGCCAGCAGCCTCCAGGGAATGGGTGAAAAACTGTTTTTT. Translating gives CASSLQGMGEKLFF.

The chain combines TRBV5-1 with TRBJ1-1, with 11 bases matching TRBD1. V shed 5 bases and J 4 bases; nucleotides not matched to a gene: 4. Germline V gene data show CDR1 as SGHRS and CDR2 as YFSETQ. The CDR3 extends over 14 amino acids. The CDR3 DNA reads TGCGCCAGCAGAGCCGGGACAGGGGGCACTGAAGCTTTCTTT. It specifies CASRAGTGGTEAFF.

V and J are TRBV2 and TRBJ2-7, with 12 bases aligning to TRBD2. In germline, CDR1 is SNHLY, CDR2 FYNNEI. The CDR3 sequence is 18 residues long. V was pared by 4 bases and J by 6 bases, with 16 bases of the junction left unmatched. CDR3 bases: TGTGCCAGCAGTGGGGCTCCAGGCCAACTAGCGGGGGGTGTCGAGCAGTACTTC. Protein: CASSGAPGQLAGGVEQYF.

This CDR3 reads CASSADRGDGYTF. The CDR3 DNA sequence: TGTGCCAGCAGTGCGGACAGGGGAGATGGCTACACCTTC. J is TRBJ1-2 and V is TRBV27; 9 bases fit TRBD1. The CDR3 extends over 13 amino acids. J lost 6 bases, V lost 5 bases, and 4 bases had no gene match. CDR1 is MNHEY and CDR2 is SMNVEV in the germline V gene (reference sequence).